This T cell receptor (beta chain) was identified in a study of T-cell memory formation after mild COVID-19 listed by TCRdb under 2021. Background on the whole study: TCR sequence clusters from the two donors were found to be largely donor specific. In a couple of donors, T-cell clones that expanded and contracted after mild COVID-19 were tracked by sequencing TCRalpha and TCRbeta repertoires over time. Two young, previously healthy adult volunteers made up the cohort, one male and one female.

This clonotype occurred a few times. Its cognate antigen has yet to be identified. No base quality values were provided; no much bigger clone lies one nucleotide off. Overall study outcomes, separate from this receptor: Contracting CD4+ clones were located mainly in the CM and EM memory subsets, whereas CD8+ clones were found to be enriched in EMRA. SARS-CoV-2 specificity was not confirmed for the second-wave clones peaking on day 37. Balanced CD4/CD8 phenotypes were observed for clones contracting from day 15 to 85, whereas a bias towards CD4+ was observed for a second wave of clones expanding from day 15 to 37. The study covered only a couple of mild cases, and larger cohorts including severe cases with pre-infection samples were considered necessary. Some responding clones were detected in pre-infection memory, which suggested that pre-existing cross-reactive memory T cells had joined the SARS-CoV-2 response.

Sequenced on an Illumina NovaSeq 6000. TCRalpha and TCRbeta cDNA libraries were built by 5'RACE with constant-segment primers, adding sample barcodes and unique molecular identifiers. RNA was extracted from every sample with Trizol reagent. Libraries were amplified in two PCR steps, with a second sample barcode and Illumina TruSeq adapters added in the second step. The libraries were sequenced on an Illumina NovaSeq using 2 x 150 bp paired-end reads. As for how the authors treated the data: With migec v1.2.7, reads were demultiplexed and then collapsed into UMI-guided consensus sequences. With mixcr v2.1.11, UMI consensuses were aligned to TRA and TRB V and J templates and assembled into clonotypes. A clonotype was counted as expanded or contracted only when both edgeR and NoisET called the clonotype significant, with the noise models trained on biological replicates. For edgeR calls, the thresholds were a false discovery rate-adjusted p below 0.01 and a log2 fold-change of 1. As an exploratory analysis of dynamics, max-normalized trajectories of the 1000 most abundant clonotypes were examined by PCA with hierarchical clustering. Separately sequenced CD4+ and CD8+ repertoires were used to assign the CD4 or CD8 phenotype of responding clones. The public reads were run again by TCRdb, first through fastp at Q25 and then through MiXCR, and only productive beta chains were kept. CDR3 protein sequences are deduplicated, and each keeps its most common genes and DNA. For this entry, the V and J calls and clone size follow TCRdb and not the study's own pipeline. This sample is represented by around 510,000 distinct CDR3 sequences; about a fifth of them were singletons. Of the sample, about 8.4% falls within the top ten clones.

Ficoll-Paque density gradient centrifugation was the method used to isolate PBMCs. The receptor comes from an adult woman who had mild COVID-19 (a few samples of this study predate the infection). The sample titles of this study are shuffled in the database, so cell type and time point are left out; the donor was told from shared clones. The sample consisted of PBMCs or a T cell subset sorted from them (not recorded which).

CDR3 reads: CASSPSYREDTEAFF. In nucleotide form, the sequence is TGCGCCAGCAGCCCCTCCTACAGGGAAGACACTGAAGCTTTCTTT. In this chain, TRBV5-1 is recombined with TRBJ1-1; TRBD1 is perhaps the D gene, given 6 matching bases. V loses 4 bases, J loses 3 bases, and the germline ends lie 16 bases apart. The CDR3 starts with the cysteine, ends with the phenylalanine, and has 15 residues. Just CDR3 DNA is preserved here, 45 bases in frame from base 1. From a lookup of the germline V gene, CDR1 and CDR2 are SGHRS and YFSETQ. Joined to the reference TRBV5-1 and TRBJ1-1 proteins, this CDR3 gives the full variable domain: KAGVTQTPRYLIKTRGQQVTLSCSPISGHRSVSWYQQTPGQGLQFLFEYFSETQRNKGNFPGRFSGRQFSNSRSEMNVSTLELGDSALYLCASSPSYREDTEAFFGQGTRLTVV.